This is a list of T cell receptor beta chains from one sample in a study of blood T cells in healthy people across ages. MiXCR was run by TCRdb on the 5' RACE reads, yielding one entry per CDR3 protein. The sample consists of 1.8 million or so distinct CDR3 sequences, roughly 43% of them appearing once. The sequenced sample was blood. The receptors stem from a human donor in good health. Both conserved end residues are part of each CDR3. Each record gives: J gene, D gene, V gene, clone size, CDR3 protein, CDR3 DNA. D genes are given only for firm matches. Expanded clones are given a class, and other clones once, few, many or no size at all.

TRBJ2-1,NA,TRBV7-3,NA,CASSPGEGQDYNEQFF,TGTGCCAGCAGCCCTGGCGAGGGGCAGGACTACAATGAGCAGTTCTTC
TRBJ2-7,TRBD1,TRBV7-2,few,CASSPETGFYEQYF,TGTGCCAGCAGCCCCGAGACAGGGTTCTACGAGCAGTACTTC
TRBJ2-5,NA,TRBV6-5,NA,CASSLFKGETQYF,TGTGCCAGCAGTTTATTCAAAGGAGAGACCCAGTACTTC
TRBJ2-3,TRBD2,TRBV12-5,NA,CASGILAGGTDTQYF,TGTGCTAGTGGGATACTAGCGGGGGGCACAGATACGCAGTATTTT
TRBJ1-1,TRBD1,TRBV9,few,CASSKTGGTEAFF,TGTGCCAGCAGCAAGACAGGGGGCACTGAAGCTTTCTTT
TRBJ2-3,TRBD2,TRBV4-1,NA,CASSHVRGAITDTQYF,TGCGCCAGCAGCCATGTGCGGGGGGCGATTACAGATACGCAGTATTTT
TRBJ1-5,NA,TRBV7-2,few,CASSLDRFSNQPQHF,TGTGCCAGCAGCTTAGACAGGTTTAGCAATCAGCCCCAGCATTTT
TRBJ1-2,TRBD1,TRBV20-1,NA,CSAPGTEEGYTF,TGCAGTGCCCCGGGGACAGAGGAGGGCTACACCTTC
TRBJ2-7,TRBD2,TRBV4-2,few,CASSQVIGTSGYEQYF,TGTGCCAGCAGCCAAGTGATCGGGACTAGCGGGTACGAGCAGTACTTC
TRBJ2-5,NA,TRBV3-1,few,CASSQDHALRETQYF,TGTGCCAGCAGCCAAGATCACGCCTTGAGGGAGACCCAGTACTTC
TRBJ2-5,TRBD2,TRBV15,few,CATSRGLAGAQETQYF,TGTGCCACCAGCAGGGGGCTAGCGGGGGCCCAAGAGACCCAGTACTTC
TRBJ2-5,TRBD2,TRBV7-9,NA,CASSLGGSIGKETQYF,TGTGCCAGCAGCTTAGGCGGGAGTATCGGGAAAGAGACCCAGTACTTC
TRBJ2-7,TRBD2,TRBV5-1,NA,CASSLSGGAGYEQYF,TGCGCCAGCAGCTTGAGCGGGGGGGCTGGTTACGAGCAGTACTTC
TRBJ1-1,NA,TRBV7-8,few,CASSLWQGNTEAFF,TGTGCCAGCAGCTTATGGCAAGGGAACACTGAAGCTTTCTTT
TRBJ2-7,NA,TRBV4-3,many,CASSQDLQSYEQYF,TGCGCCAGCAGCCAAGATTTGCAGTCCTACGAGCAGTACTTC
TRBJ2-7,TRBD2,TRBV6-1,NA,CASSLTSSHYEQYF,TGTGCCAGCAGTTTGACTAGCTCCCACTACGAGCAGTACTTC
TRBJ2-7,NA,TRBV7-2,few,CASSLQTGAAYEQYF,TGTGCCAGCAGCTTACAAACCGGGGCAGCTTACGAGCAGTACTTC
TRBJ2-5,TRBD1,TRBV7-9,NA,CASSPPDRGTQETQYF,TGTGCCAGCAGCCCCCCGGACAGGGGTACCCAAGAGACCCAGTACTTC
TRBJ2-7,NA,TRBV20-1,NA,CSATSYEQYF,TGCAGTGCTACCTCCTACGAGCAGTACTTC
TRBJ2-2,TRBD2,TRBV12-3/TRBV12-4,NA,CASRPGTSGTGELFF,TGTGCCAGCAGACCCGGGACTAGCGGAACCGGGGAGCTGTTTTTT
TRBJ1-2,NA,TRBV7-9,NA,CASSSLVTNYGYTF,TGTGCCAGCAGCTCGCTGGTAACTAACTATGGCTACACCTTC
TRBJ2-5,TRBD1,TRBV28,NA,CASRRTGGREQYF,TGTGCCAGCCGGAGGACAGGGGGCAGGGAGCAGTACTTC
TRBJ2-5,NA,TRBV10-3,few,CAISELETQETQYF,TGTGCCATCAGTGAGTTGGAGACCCAAGAGACCCAGTACTTC
TRBJ2-7,TRBD1,TRBV20-1,NA,CSAGDRAGYEQYF,TGCAGTGCGGGGGACAGGGCGGGCTACGAGCAGTACTTC
TRBJ1-5,NA,TRBV11-2,NA,CASSSPRGGGKHF,TGTGCCAGCAGCTCCCCCCGGGGAGGAGGGAAGCATTTT
TRBJ1-2,NA,TRBV15,few,CATSRDIGVGYTF,TGTGCCACCAGCAGGGACATAGGGGTAGGCTACACCTTC
TRBJ2-7,NA,TRBV20-1,NA,CSAPEMGYSYEQYF,TGCAGTGCTCCAGAGATGGGCTATTCTTACGAGCAGTACTTC
TRBJ1-5,NA,TRBV10-3,NA,CAISEYNRMSNQPQHF,TGTGCCATCAGTGAGTATAACAGGATGAGCAATCAGCCCCAGCATTTT
TRBJ2-4,TRBD1,TRBV29-1,NA,CGVDRGGMGNEQYF,TGCGGCGTGGACAGGGGAGGCATGGGCAATGAGCAGTACTTC
TRBJ2-7,NA,TRBV20-1,NA,CSATPTGRYEQYF,TGCAGTGCTACTCCGACAGGGAGGTACGAGCAGTACTTC
TRBJ2-7,NA,TRBV20-1,few,CSASYQLYEQYF,TGCAGTGCTAGTTACCAGCTCTACGAGCAGTACTTC
TRBJ2-1,NA,TRBV27,NA,CASSLSVGTPYNEQFF,TGTGCCAGCAGTTTATCGGTGGGGACCCCCTACAATGAGCAGTTCTTC
TRBJ2-2,TRBD1,TRBV20-1,NA,CSARERQGKSTGELFF,TGCAGTGCTAGAGAACGACAGGGGAAGAGCACCGGGGAGCTGTTTTTT
TRBJ1-2,TRBD1,TRBV11-1,NA,CASSPRDSGTYGYTF,TGTGCCAGCAGCCCAAGGGACAGTGGCACCTATGGCTACACCTTC
TRBJ1-1,NA,TRBV20-1,few,CSAREVLQGMNTEAFF,TGCAGTGCTAGAGAGGTTCTTCAGGGTATGAACACTGAAGCTTTCTTT
TRBJ2-7,TRBD2,TRBV2,few,CASNKGWEGLGSYEQYF,TGTGCCAGCAATAAAGGATGGGAGGGGCTAGGGTCCTACGAGCAGTACTTC
TRBJ2-7,NA,TRBV11-1,many,CASSPQSSYEQYF,TGTGCCAGCAGCCCCCAGAGCTCCTACGAGCAGTACTTC
TRBJ2-7,TRBD2,TRBV12-3/TRBV12-4,few,CASSSSGGEYEQYF,TGTGCCAGCAGTTCTAGCGGGGGGGAGTACGAGCAGTACTTC
TRBJ1-2,NA,TRBV29-1,NA,CSVDRDSLHGYTF,TGCAGCGTTGATAGGGACTCCCTCCATGGCTACACCTTC
TRBJ2-7,NA,TRBV10-3,NA,CAISESSRAAEQYF,TGTGCCATCAGTGAGTCCAGTAGAGCAGCTGAGCAGTACTTC
TRBJ2-5,TRBD1,TRBV7-2,NA,CASRLHRGLGGETQYF,TGTGCCAGCCGCCTCCACAGGGGTCTGGGTGGAGAGACCCAGTACTTC
TRBJ2-5,NA,TRBV7-2,many,CASSRPGHQETQYF,TGTGCCAGCAGCAGACCTGGCCATCAAGAGACCCAGTACTTC
TRBJ2-3,NA,TRBV10-3,NA,CAISESRRGGTDTQYF,TGTGCCATCAGTGAGTCGAGAAGGGGAGGTACGGATACGCAGTATTTT
TRBJ2-1,NA,TRBV11-2,NA,CASSLVGVGRDNEQFF,TGTGCCAGCAGCTTAGTGGGAGTGGGCAGGGACAATGAGCAGTTCTTC
TRBJ1-4,NA,TRBV7-2,NA,CASSLTGVGLDGEKLFF,TGTGCCAGCAGCTTAACCGGGGTTGGGTTAGATGGTGAAAAACTGTTTTTT
TRBJ2-3,TRBD2,TRBV29-1,NA,CSVDPSGGTDTQYF,TGCAGCGTGGACCCTAGCGGGGGCACAGATACGCAGTATTTT
TRBJ2-7,NA,TRBV12-3/TRBV12-4,NA,CASSTWDIYEQYF,TGTGCCAGCAGTACTTGGGACATTTACGAGCAGTACTTC
TRBJ2-3,NA,TRBV12-3/TRBV12-4,NA,CASSISSFLTDTQYF,TGTGCCAGCAGTATTAGCAGTTTCCTCACAGATACGCAGTATTTT
TRBJ1-5,TRBD1,TRBV12-3/TRBV12-4,NA,CASSLRGQEGNQPQHF,TGTGCCAGCAGTTTAAGGGGACAGGAGGGCAATCAGCCTCAGCATTTT
TRBJ2-1,NA,TRBV9,NA,CASSGGRREQFF,TGTGCCAGCAGCGGAGGACGACGCGAGCAGTTCTTC
TRBJ2-5,TRBD2,TRBV11-2,NA,CASSGRTSGGQETQYF,TGTGCCAGCAGCGGCCGAACTAGCGGGGGACAAGAGACCCAGTACTTC